This entry is about one T cell receptor (beta chain). This sample is drawn from a study of blood T cell repertoires in COVID-19. TCRdb's copy holds only in-frame clones and misses some; the assay was immunoSEQ multiplex PCR. The repertoire holds around 310,000 clones, with about 90% as singletons. V gave up 5 bases and J gave up 2 bases, with 13 bases separating them. Per the germline V gene, CDR1 is LNHNV and CDR2 is YYDKDF (reference sequence). The CDR3 extends over 14 amino acids. The sequence was obtained from a woman between 40 and 55 years old with COVID-19, enrolled during active disease. The genes are TRBV15 and TRBJ2-7; D may be TRBD2 (5 bases). Specimen: peripheral blood. CDR3 DNA sequence: TGTGCCACCAGCCCGGCCCCGGGGACCTACGAGCAGTACTTC. Its translation: CATSPAPGTYEQYF.